Shown below are 2 T cell receptor beta chains from a single sample sequenced in a study of blood T cell repertoires in COVID-19. Repertoires were generated with immunoSEQ multiplex PCR, while TCRdb's copy carries only in-frame clones and drops some. The repertoire includes under 100,000 clones, about 89% of them detected once, and under 5.5% sits in the top ten. The sequencing sample was made of peripheral blood. The receptor set was obtained from a man in his sixties with COVID-19, enrolled during active disease.

The V gene is TRBV7-8, the J gene TRBJ1-1; 9 bases align to TRBD1. This CDR3 has 14 residues. The germline gives CDR1 SGHVS, CDR2 FQNEAQ. Germline trimming cut 5 bases from V and 4 bases from J; bases unmatched to any gene: 5. The CDR3 region has the DNA TGTGCCAGCAGCGTGACAGGGGGAGGCACTGAAGCTTTCTTT. As protein: CASSVTGGGTEAFF.

This clone has only one observation. The rearrangement joins TRBV6-2 or TRBV6-3 to TRBJ2-1; TRBD2 aligns across 11 bases. Germline trimming cut 3 bases from V and 7 bases from J; bases unmatched to any gene: 2. Germline CDR1 reads MNHEY; CDR2 reads SVGEGT. The CDR3 spans 14 residues. The CDR3 reads CASSYGTSGNEQFF. DNA for the CDR3: TGTGCCAGCAGTTATGGGACTAGCGGTAATGAGCAGTTCTTC.